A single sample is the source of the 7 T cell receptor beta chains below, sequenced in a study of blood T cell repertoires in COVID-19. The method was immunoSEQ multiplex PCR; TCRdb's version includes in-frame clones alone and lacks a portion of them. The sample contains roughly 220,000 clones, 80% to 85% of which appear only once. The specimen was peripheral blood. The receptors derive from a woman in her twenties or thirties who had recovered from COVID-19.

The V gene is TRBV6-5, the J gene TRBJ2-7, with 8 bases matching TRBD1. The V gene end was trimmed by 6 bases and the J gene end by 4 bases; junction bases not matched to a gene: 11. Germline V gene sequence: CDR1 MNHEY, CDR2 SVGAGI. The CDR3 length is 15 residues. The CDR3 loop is CASSSGQAGLYEQYF. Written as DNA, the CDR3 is TGTGCCAGCAGCTCGGGACAGGCGGGGTTATACGAGCAGTACTTC.

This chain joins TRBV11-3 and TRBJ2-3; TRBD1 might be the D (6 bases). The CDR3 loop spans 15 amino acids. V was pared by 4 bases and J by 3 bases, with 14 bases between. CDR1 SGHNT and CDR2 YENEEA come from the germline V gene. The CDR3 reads CASSSDSTGTDTQYF. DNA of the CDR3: TGTGCCAGCAGCTCGGACAGCACGGGTACAGATACGCAGTATTTT.

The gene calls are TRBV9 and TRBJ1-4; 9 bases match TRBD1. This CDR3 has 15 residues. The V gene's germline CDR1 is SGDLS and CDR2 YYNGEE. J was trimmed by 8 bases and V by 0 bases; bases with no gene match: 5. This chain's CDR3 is CASSVGTGEGEKLFF. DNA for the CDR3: TGTGCCAGCAGCGTAGGGACAGGGGAAGGAGAAAAACTGTTTTTT.

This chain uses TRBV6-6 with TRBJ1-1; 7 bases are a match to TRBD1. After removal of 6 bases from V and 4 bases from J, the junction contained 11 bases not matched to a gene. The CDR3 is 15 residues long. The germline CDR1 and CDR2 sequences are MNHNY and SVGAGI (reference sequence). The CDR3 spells CASRPHGDRPTEAFF. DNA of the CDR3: TGTGCCAGCAGGCCTCATGGGGACAGACCCACTGAAGCTTTCTTT.

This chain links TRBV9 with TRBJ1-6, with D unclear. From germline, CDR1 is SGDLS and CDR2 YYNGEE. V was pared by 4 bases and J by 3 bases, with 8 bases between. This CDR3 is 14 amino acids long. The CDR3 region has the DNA TGTGCCAGCAGCTCCCGGGACTATAATTCACCCCTCCACTTT. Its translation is CASSSRDYNSPLHF. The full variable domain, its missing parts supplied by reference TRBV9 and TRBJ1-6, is DSGVTQTPKHLITATGQRVTLRCSPRSGDLSVYWYQQSLDQGLQFLIQYYNGEERAKGNILERFSAQQFPDLHSELNLSSLELGDSALYFCASSSRDYNSPLHFGNGTRLTVT.

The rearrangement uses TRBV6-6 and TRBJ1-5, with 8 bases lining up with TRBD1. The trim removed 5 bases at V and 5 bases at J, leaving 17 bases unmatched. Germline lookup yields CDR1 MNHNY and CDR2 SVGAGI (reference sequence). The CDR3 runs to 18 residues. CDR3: CASSLGQGLGGVDQPQHF. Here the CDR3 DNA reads TGTGCCAGCAGTCTCGGACAGGGATTAGGGGGGGTTGATCAGCCCCAGCATTTT.

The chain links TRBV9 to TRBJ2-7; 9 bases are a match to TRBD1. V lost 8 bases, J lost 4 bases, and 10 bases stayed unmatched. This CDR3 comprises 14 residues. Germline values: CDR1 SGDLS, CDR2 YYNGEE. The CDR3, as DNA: TGTGCCAGTTCGTATGGGACAGGGAATTACGAGCAGTACTTC. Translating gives CASSYGTGNYEQYF.